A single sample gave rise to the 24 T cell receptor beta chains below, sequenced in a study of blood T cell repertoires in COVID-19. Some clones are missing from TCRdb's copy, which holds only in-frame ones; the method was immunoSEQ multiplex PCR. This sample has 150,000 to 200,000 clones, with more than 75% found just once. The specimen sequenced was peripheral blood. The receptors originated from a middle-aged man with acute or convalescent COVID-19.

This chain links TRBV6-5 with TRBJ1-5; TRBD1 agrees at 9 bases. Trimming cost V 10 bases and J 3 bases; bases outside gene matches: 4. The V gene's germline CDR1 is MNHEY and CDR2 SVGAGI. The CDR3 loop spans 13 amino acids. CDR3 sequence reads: CAIRTGDNQPQHF. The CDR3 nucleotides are TGTGCCATCCGGACAGGGGACAATCAGCCCCAGCATTTT.

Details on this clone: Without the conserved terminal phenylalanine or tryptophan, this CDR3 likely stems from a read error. CDR3 loop: CAWVGWGQIDNYGYTS. The CDR3 region has the DNA TGTGCCTGGGTCGGATGGGGACAGATTGATAACTATGGCTACACCTCC. The J gene is TRBJ1-2, the V gene TRBV30; the match to TRBD1 covers 7 bases. V dropped 5 bases and J dropped 1; count of bases not matched to a gene: 13. The CDR3 sequence is 16 residues long. Germline CDR1 GTSNPN, CDR2 SVGIG (reference sequence).

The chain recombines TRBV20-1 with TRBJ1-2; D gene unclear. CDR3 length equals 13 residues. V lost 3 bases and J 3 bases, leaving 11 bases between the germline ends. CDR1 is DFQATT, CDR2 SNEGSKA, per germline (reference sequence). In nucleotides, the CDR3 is TGCAGTGCTAGTAAATGGGAGGACTATGGCTACACCTTC. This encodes CSASKWEDYGYTF.

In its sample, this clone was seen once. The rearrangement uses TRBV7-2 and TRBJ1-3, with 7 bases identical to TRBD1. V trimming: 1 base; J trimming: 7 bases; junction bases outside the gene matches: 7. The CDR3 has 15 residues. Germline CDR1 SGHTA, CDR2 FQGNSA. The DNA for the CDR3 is TGTGCCAGCAGCTTAGGAGAACAGGGGAGGAACACCATATATTTT. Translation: CASSLGEQGRNTIYF.

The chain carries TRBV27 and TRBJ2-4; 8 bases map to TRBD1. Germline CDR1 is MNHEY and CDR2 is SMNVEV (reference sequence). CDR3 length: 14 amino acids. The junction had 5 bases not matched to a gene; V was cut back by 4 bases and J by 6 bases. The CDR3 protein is CASSSWTGLNIQYF. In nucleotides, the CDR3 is TGTGCCAGCAGTTCCTGGACAGGGTTAAACATTCAGTACTTC.

The CDR3 sequence: CASSPGGVQGAEAFF. DNA of the CDR3: TGTGCCAGCAGCCCCGGGGGGGTCCAGGGGGCTGAAGCTTTCTTT. V gene TRBV7-3 combines with J gene TRBJ1-1; TRBD1 matches at 7 bases. The CDR3 is 15 amino acids. Unmatched junction bases numbered 12, after V lost 5 bases and J lost 6 bases. Germline CDR1 SGHTA, CDR2 FQGTGA.

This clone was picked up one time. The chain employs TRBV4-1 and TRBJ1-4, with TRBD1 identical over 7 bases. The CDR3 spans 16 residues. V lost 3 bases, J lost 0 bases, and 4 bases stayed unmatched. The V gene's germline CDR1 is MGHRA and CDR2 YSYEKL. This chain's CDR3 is CASSQGQLATNEKLFF. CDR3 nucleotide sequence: TGCGCCAGCAGCCAGGGACAGCTTGCAACTAATGAAAAACTGTTTTTT.

CDR3 coding DNA: TGTGCCAGTAGGACAGGGGGAGTAAGTCACACTGAAGCTTTCTTT. Amino acids: CASRTGGVSHTEAFF. V is TRBV19 and J is TRBJ1-1, with 9 nucleotides matching TRBD1. CDR1 is LNHDA and CDR2 is SQIVND in the germline V gene (reference sequence). The CDR3 runs to 15 residues. The trim removed 6 bases at V and 3 bases at J, leaving 8 bases unmatched.

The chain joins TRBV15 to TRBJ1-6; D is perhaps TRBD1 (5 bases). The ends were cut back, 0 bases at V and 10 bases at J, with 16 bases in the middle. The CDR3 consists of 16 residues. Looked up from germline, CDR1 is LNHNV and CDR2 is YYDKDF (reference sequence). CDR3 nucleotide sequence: TGTGCCACCAGCAGAGAGTCCAGGGTGGTTAACTCACCCCTCCACTTT. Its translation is CATSRESRVVNSPLHF. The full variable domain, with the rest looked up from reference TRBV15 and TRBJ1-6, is DAMVIQNPRYQVTQFGKPVTLSCSQTLNHNVMYWYQQKSSQAPKLLFHYYDKDFNNEADTPDNFQSRRPNTSFCFLDIRSPGLGDTAMYLCATSRESRVVNSPLHFGNGTRLTVT.

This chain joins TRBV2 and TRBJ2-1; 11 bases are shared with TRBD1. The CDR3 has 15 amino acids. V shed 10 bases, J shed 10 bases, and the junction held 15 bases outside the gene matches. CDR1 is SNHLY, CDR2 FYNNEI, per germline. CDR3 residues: CATSRPGQGGGEQFF. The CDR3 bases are TGTGCCACATCGCGACCGGGACAGGGGGGTGGCGAGCAGTTCTTC.

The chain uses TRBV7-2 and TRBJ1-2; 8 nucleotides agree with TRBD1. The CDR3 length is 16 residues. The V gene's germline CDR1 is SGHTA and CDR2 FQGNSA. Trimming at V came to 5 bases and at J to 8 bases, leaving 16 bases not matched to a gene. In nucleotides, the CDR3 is TGTGCCAGCAGCACCTATGATATGACAGGGGAGTTCGGCTACACCTTC. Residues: CASSTYDMTGEFGYTF.

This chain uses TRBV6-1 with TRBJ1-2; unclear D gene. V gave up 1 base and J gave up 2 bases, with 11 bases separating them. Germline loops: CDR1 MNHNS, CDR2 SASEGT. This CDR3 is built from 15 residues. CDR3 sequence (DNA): TGTGCCAGCAGTGAAGAGCCCGGCAGGAACTATGGCTACACCTTC. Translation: CASSEEPGRNYGYTF.

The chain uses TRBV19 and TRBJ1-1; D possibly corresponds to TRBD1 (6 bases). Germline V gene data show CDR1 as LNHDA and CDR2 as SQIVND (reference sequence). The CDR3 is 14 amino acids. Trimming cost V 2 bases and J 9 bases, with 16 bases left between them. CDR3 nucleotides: TGTGCCAGTAGTATATCTAGGACAGTAGCTCAAGCTTTCTTT. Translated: CASSISRTVAQAFF. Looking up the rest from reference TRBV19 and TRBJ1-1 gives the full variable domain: DGGITQSPKYLFRKEGQNVTLSCEQNLNHDAMYWYRQDPGQGLRLIYYSQIVNDFQKGDIAEGYSVSREKKESFPLTVTSAQKNPTAFYLCASSISRTVAQAFFGQGTRLTVV.

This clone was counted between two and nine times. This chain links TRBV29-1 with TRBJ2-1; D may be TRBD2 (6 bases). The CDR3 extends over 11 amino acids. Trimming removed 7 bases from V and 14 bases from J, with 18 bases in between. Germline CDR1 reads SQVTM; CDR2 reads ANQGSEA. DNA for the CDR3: TGCAGCGCGGCTGGCGGGGCTAAGGAGTTCTTC. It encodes CSAAGGAKEFF.

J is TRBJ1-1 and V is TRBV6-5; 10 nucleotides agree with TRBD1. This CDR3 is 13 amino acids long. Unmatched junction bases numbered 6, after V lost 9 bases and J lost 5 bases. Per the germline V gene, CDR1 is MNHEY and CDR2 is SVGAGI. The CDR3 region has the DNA TGTGCCAGTGGACAGGGGGTTAGGACTGAAGCTTTCTTT. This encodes CASGQGVRTEAFF.

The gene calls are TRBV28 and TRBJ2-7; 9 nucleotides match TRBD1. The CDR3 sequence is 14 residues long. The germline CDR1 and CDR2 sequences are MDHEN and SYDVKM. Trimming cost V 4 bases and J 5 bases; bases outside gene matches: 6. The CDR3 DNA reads TGTGCCAGCAGTTCAAGGACAGGGGAGGACGAGCAGTACTTC. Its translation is CASSSRTGEDEQYF.

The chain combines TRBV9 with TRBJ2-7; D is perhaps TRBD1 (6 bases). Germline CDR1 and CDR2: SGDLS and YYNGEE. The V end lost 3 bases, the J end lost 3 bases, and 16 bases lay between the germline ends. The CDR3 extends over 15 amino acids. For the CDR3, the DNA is TGTGCCAGCAGCGCCGGGACACTGGCAGGCTACGAGCAGTACTTC. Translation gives CASSAGTLAGYEQYF.

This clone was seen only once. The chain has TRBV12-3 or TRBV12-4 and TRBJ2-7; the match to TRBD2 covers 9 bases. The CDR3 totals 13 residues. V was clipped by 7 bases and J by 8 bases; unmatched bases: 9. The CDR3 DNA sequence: TGTGCCAGCAATGCGGGAGGGGGCGTGAAGCAGTACTTC. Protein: CASNAGGGVKQYF.

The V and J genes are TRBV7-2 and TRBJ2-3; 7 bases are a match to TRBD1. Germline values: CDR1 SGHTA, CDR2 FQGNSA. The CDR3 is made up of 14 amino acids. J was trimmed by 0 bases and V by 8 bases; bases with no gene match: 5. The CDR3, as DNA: TGTGCCAGCCACAGGGGCTTTAGCACAGATACGCAGTATTTT. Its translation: CASHRGFSTDTQYF. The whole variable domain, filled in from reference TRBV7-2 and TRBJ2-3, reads GAGVSQSPSNKVTEKGKDVELRCDPISGHTALYWYRQSLGQGLEFLIYFQGNSAPDKSGLPSDRFSAERTGGSVSTLTIQRTQQEDSAVYLCASHRGFSTDTQYFGPGTRLTVL.

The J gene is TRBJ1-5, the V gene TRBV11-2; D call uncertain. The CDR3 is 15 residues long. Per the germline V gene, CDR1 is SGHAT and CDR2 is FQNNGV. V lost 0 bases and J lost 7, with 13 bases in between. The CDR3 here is CASSLDPTVYQPQHF. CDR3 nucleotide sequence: TGTGCCAGCAGCTTAGATCCGACTGTCTACCAGCCCCAGCATTTT. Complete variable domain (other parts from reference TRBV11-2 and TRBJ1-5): EAGVAQSPRYKIIEKRQSVAFWCNPISGHATLYWYQQILGQGPKLLIQFQNNGVVDDSQLPKDRFSAERLKGVDSTLKIQPAKLEDSAVYLCASSLDPTVYQPQHFGDGTRLSIL.

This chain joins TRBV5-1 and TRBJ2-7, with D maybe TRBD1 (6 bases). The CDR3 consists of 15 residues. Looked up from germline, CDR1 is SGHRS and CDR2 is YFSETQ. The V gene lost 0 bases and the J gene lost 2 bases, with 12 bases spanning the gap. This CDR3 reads CASSLAWTAPYEQYF. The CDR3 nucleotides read TGCGCCAGCAGCTTGGCCTGGACAGCCCCCTACGAGCAGTACTTC. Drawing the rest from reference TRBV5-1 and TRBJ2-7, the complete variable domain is KAGVTQTPRYLIKTRGQQVTLSCSPISGHRSVSWYQQTPGQGLQFLFEYFSETQRNKGNFPGRFSGRQFSNSRSEMNVSTLELGDSALYLCASSLAWTAPYEQYFGPGTRLTVT.

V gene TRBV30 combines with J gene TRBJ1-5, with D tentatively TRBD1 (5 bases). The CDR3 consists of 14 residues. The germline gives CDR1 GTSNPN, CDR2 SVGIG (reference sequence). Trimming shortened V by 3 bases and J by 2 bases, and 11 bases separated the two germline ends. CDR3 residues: CAWSQGKGNQPQHF. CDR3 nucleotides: TGTGCCTGGAGCCAGGGTAAGGGCAATCAGCCCCAGCATTTT. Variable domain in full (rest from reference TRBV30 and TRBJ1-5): SQTIHQWPATLVQPVGSPLSLECTVEGTSNPNLYWYRQAAGRGLQLLFYSVGIGQISSEVPQNLSASRPQDRQFILSSKKLLLSDSGFYLCAWSQGKGNQPQHFGDGTRLSIL.

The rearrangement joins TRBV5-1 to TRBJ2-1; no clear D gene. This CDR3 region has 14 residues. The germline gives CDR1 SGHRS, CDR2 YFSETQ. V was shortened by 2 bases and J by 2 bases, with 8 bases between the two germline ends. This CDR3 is CASSLPGAYNEQFF. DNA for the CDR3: TGCGCCAGCAGCTTACCAGGCGCCTACAATGAGCAGTTCTTC.

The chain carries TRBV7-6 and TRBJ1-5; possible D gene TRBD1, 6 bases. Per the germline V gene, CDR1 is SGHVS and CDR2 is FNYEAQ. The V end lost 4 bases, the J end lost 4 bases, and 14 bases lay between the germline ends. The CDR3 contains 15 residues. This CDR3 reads CASSSSGQPNQPQHF. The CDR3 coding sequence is TGTGCCAGCAGCTCCAGCGGACAGCCTAATCAGCCCCAGCATTTT.